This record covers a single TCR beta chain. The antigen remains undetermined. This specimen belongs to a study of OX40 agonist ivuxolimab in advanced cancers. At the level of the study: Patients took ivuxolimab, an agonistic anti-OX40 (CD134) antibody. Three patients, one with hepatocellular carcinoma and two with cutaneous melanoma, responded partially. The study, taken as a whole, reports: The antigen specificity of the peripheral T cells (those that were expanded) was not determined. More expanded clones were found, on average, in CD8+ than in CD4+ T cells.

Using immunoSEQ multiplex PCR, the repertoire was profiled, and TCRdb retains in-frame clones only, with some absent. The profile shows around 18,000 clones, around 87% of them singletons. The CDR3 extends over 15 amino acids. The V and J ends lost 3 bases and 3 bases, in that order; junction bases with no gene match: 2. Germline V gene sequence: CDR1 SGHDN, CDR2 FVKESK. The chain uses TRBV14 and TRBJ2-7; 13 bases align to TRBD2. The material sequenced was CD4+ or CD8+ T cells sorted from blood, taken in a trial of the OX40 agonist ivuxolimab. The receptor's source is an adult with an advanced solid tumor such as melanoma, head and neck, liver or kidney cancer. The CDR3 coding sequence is TGTGCCAGCAGCCACGGACTAGCGGGAGACTACGAGCAGTACTTC. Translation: CASSHGLAGDYEQYF.